The next 18 T cell receptor beta chains were all read from a single sample in a study of cytomegalovirus exposure and HLA in healthy donors (dated by TCRdb to 2017 to 2019). Library method: the immunoSEQ multiplex PCR assay. A mixture of 60 forward primers for TCR Vbeta segments and 13 reverse primers for TCR Jbeta segments was used in the multiplex PCR. In TCRdb, the immuneACCESS table is reduced to in-frame sequences with V and J assigned. These tables do not hold every clone; where another copy was compared, an unresolved V gene accounts for under half, and the others remain unexplained. Across this sample there are some 150,000 clones, with 82% seen only once. The ten largest account for about 8.6% of the sample. The specimen was PBMCs. The source is a woman aged 50 to 65 in good health and CMV-seropositive.

The rearrangement uses TRBV14 and TRBJ1-3, with a tentative D call TRBD1 (5 bases). Trimming cost V 4 bases and J 0 bases, with 7 bases left between them. Germline V gives CDR1 SGHDN, CDR2 FVKESK. The CDR3 runs to 14 residues. Here the CDR3 reads CASSPDSSGNTIYF. CDR3 DNA: TGTGCCAGCAGCCCTGACAGCTCTGGAAACACCATATATTTT.

This clone came up once. The rearrangement links TRBV28 to TRBJ2-1; possible D gene TRBD2, 5 bases. The CDR3 consists of 15 residues. Per germline, CDR1 MDHEN and CDR2 SYDVKM. V lost 5 bases to trimming and J lost 0 bases, with 11 bases between them. CDR3 protein: CASSVLEGSYNEQFF. Written as DNA, the CDR3 is TGTGCCAGCAGTGTACTAGAGGGCTCCTACAATGAGCAGTTCTTC.

To note about this clone: Germline and junction disagree at one end, which may indicate a read error. The same CDR3 also results from other DNA sequences found in this sample. The chain uses TRBV7-7 and TRBJ1-1; a possible D gene is TRBD1 (5 bases). Germline-derived CDR1 and CDR2 are SSHAT and FNYEAQ (reference sequence). The CDR3 is 13 residues long. CDR3 sequence reads: CASSLVDGGEAFF. CDR3 DNA sequence: TGTGCTAGCAGCTTAGTAGATGGGGGGGAAGCCTTCTTT.

This chain joins TRBV28 and TRBJ1-6; D unresolved. The CDR3 spans 11 residues. V lost 4 bases and J lost 11, with 6 bases in between. The germline CDR1 and CDR2 sequences are MDHEN and SYDVKM. CDR3 loop: CASSSRTPLHF. The CDR3 DNA reads as TGTGCCAGCAGTTCTAGGACACCCCTCCACTTT.

This sequence joins TRBV7-9 and TRBJ2-7, with a possible D match to TRBD2 (7 bases). CDR3 length equals 15 residues. Per germline, CDR1 SEHNR and CDR2 FQNEAQ (reference sequence). V dropped 4 bases and J dropped 6 bases, with 19 bases sitting between them. The CDR3 DNA reads as TGTGCCAGCAGCTCCAAGGGGGGGGCCTCTTCCGAGCAGTACTTC. Translated, it gives CASSSKGGASSEQYF.

This chain connects TRBV18 to TRBJ1-2; D perhaps matches TRBD1 (5 bases). Germline V gene lookup returns CDR1 KGHSH and CDR2 LQKENI. This CDR3 has 16 residues. The V end lost 2 bases, the J end lost 4 bases, and 17 bases lay between the germline ends. CDR3 region: CASSPTDSGRGYGYTF. In nucleotides, the CDR3 is TGTGCCAGCTCACCAACTGACTCCGGAAGGGGCTATGGCTACACCTTC.

This chain uses TRBV2 with TRBJ1-3; 7 bases agree with TRBD1. The CDR3 contains 14 residues. Unmatched junction bases numbered 7, after V lost 11 bases and J lost 0 bases. Germline V gene lookup returns CDR1 SNHLY and CDR2 FYNNEI. The CDR3 spells CAGRGGSSGNTIYF. CDR3 in DNA: TGTGCCGGCCGAGGGGGCAGCTCTGGAAACACCATATATTTT.

The chain joins TRBV15 to TRBJ2-1; TRBD2 matches at 14 bases. Germline V CDR1 and CDR2: LNHNV, YYDKDF (reference sequence). The CDR3 covers 24 residues. V dropped 0 bases and J dropped 6; count of bases not matched to a gene: 25. The CDR3 reads CATSREELVLRLAGGPGTINEQFF. The CDR3 nucleotides read TGTGCCACCAGCAGAGAAGAATTAGTCCTAAGACTAGCGGGAGGGCCTGGCACGATCAATGAGCAGTTCTTC.

The V gene is TRBV5-1, the J gene TRBJ1-2, with 9 bases that match TRBD1. Trimming took 0 bases from V and 7 from J; bases not matched to a gene: 7. Germline lookup yields CDR1 SGHRS and CDR2 YFSETQ. The CDR3 totals 15 residues. The CDR3 DNA sequence: TGCGCCAGCAGCTTGGGGGGGACAGGGAACGTTGGCTACACCTTC. Protein product: CASSLGGTGNVGYTF.

The chain couples TRBV5-6 to TRBJ1-1; TRBD1 agrees at 7 bases. This CDR3 comprises 15 residues. V shed 4 bases and J 1 base; nucleotides not matched to a gene: 7. Germline loops: CDR1 SGHDT, CDR2 YYEEEE. CDR3: CASSTQGWGNTEAFF. As DNA, the CDR3 is TGTGCCAGCAGCACACAGGGGTGGGGGAACACTGAAGCTTTCTTT. The full variable domain, in which reference TRBV5-6 and TRBJ1-1 provide the parts outside the CDR3, is DAGVTQSPTHLIKTRGQQVTLRCSPKSGHDTVSWYQQALGQGPQFIFQYYEEEERQRGNFPDRFSGHQFPNYSSELNVNALLLGDSALYLCASSTQGWGNTEAFFGQGTRLTVV.

The rearrangement joins TRBV5-4 to TRBJ1-5; D gene uncertain. The V and J ends lost 4 bases and 5 bases respectively, with 13 bases between them. Germline V CDR1 and CDR2: SGHNT, YYREEE (reference sequence). The length of the CDR3 is 14 residues. CDR3: CASSEGGGDQPQHF. The CDR3 DNA follows: TGTGCCAGCAGCGAAGGAGGTGGGGATCAGCCCCAGCATTTT.

CDR3 loop: CASSPGQGVGYTF. The CDR3 bases are TGTGCCAGCTCACCTGGACAGGGGGTTGGCTACACCTTC. V gene TRBV18 combines with J gene TRBJ1-2; 10 bases match TRBD1. This CDR3 spans 13 amino acids. J gave up 7 bases and V 3 bases, and 2 bases lay outside the gene matches. Germline lookup yields CDR1 KGHSH and CDR2 LQKENI.

V usage is TRBV10-3 and J usage is TRBJ1-2; D is undetermined. The germline gives CDR1 ENHRY, CDR2 SYGVKD. The CDR3 covers 13 residues. The ends were cut back, 4 bases at V and 4 bases at J, with 10 bases in the middle. For the CDR3, the DNA is TGTGCCATCAGTGCTCCTGCCAGCTATGGCTACACCTTC. It encodes CAISAPASYGYTF.

Remarks on this clone: One end of the junction varies from germline; a read error may be responsible. The chain joins TRBV7-9 to TRBJ2-7, with TRBD1 matching over 7 bases. CDR3 size: 15 residues. The germline CDR1 and CDR2 sequences are SEHNR and FQNEAQ (reference sequence). The CDR3 coding sequence is TGTTCCAGCAGCTTGAGACAGGGAACCTCCTACGAGCAGTACTTC. Protein product: CSSSLRQGTSYEQYF.

V gene TRBV6-5 combines with J gene TRBJ2-2, with D unclear. Trimming took off 6 bases at V and 5 bases at J, with 13 bases between the two ends. The CDR3 is 14 amino acids. The V gene's germline CDR1 is MNHEY and CDR2 SVGAGI. The CDR3 bases are TGTGCCAGCAGCCCCGAGTATTGGACCGGGGAGCTGTTTTTT. This translates into CASSPEYWTGELFF.

This clone showed up just once. The V call is TRBV7-9, the J call TRBJ2-2; a possible D gene is TRBD2 (5 bases). Germline CDR1 is SEHNR and CDR2 is FQNEAQ (reference sequence). The ends were cut back, 2 bases at V and 0 bases at J, with 7 bases in the middle. The CDR3 runs 15 residues. The CDR3 here is CASSLRAANTGELFF. The CDR3 DNA follows: TGTGCCAGCAGCTTACGAGCGGCGAACACCGGGGAGCTGTTTTTT. Full variable domain (remainder filled in from reference TRBV7-9 and TRBJ2-2): DTGVSQNPRHKITKRGQNVTFRCDPISEHNRLYWYRQTLGQGPEFLTYFQNEAQLEKSRLLSDRFSAERPKGSFSTLEIQRTEQGDSAMYLCASSLRAANTGELFFGEGSRLTVL.

The J gene is TRBJ1-2, the V gene TRBV15, with D possibly matching TRBD1 (6 bases). V dropped 0 bases and J dropped 8 bases, with 13 bases sitting between them. CDR1 and CDR2 from the germline V gene are LNHNV and YYDKDF (reference sequence). The CDR3 length is 14 residues. The CDR3 DNA reads as TGTGCCACCAGCAGAGAAATGGGGGGGCGGGGCTACACCTTC. Protein sequence: CATSREMGGRGYTF.

The gene calls are TRBV7-8 and TRBJ2-1; D may be TRBD1 (6 bases). V was shortened by 4 bases and J by 4 bases, with 20 bases between the two germline ends. The CDR3 sequence is 17 residues long. The V gene's germline CDR1 is SGHVS and CDR2 FQNEAQ. The CDR3 spells CASSSLAADSGYNEQFF. DNA of the CDR3: TGTGCCAGCAGCTCCTTAGCAGCGGACAGCGGATACAATGAGCAGTTCTTC.